Below are 10 T cell receptor beta chains sequenced from a single sample in a study of T cell responses to AZD1222 COVID-19 vaccine. Repertoires were generated with immunoSEQ multiplex PCR, while TCRdb's copy carries only in-frame clones and drops some. The sample has more than 95,000 clones; more than 80% are singletons. This material consisted of peripheral blood, taken 28 days after the second AZD1222 dose. The receptors were sampled from an adult who received the AZD1222 COVID-19 vaccine.

This chain links TRBV15 with TRBJ2-7; D perhaps matches TRBD2 (7 bases). V lost 1 base to trimming and J lost 1 base, with 11 bases between them. The CDR3 sequence is 15 residues long. Germline V gene data show CDR1 as LNHNV and CDR2 as YYDKDF (reference sequence). CDR3 sequence (DNA): TGTGCCACCAGCAGAGTAGGGGGGGAATCCTACGAGCAGTACTTC. This translates into CATSRVGGESYEQYF.

A note on this clone: The same CDR3 is also encoded by other DNA sequences in this sample. The chain employs TRBV28 and TRBJ1-5; D is unresolved. This CDR3 spans 12 amino acids. Trimming pared 2 bases from V and 3 bases from J, leaving 2 bases between. The germline gives CDR1 MDHEN, CDR2 SYDVKM. The CDR3 loop is CASSLTNQPQHF. In DNA form, the CDR3 reads TGTGCCAGCAGTTTAACCAATCAGCCCCAGCATTTT.

The V gene is TRBV7-2, the J gene TRBJ2-1; 12 bases fit TRBD2. CDR1 is SGHTA and CDR2 is FQGNSA in the germline V gene. The ends lost 8 bases at V and 7 bases at J; junction bases unmatched: 9. This CDR3 has 15 residues. The DNA of the CDR3 is TGTGCCAGCCGGCTAGCGGGGGGGACGTGGAATGAGCAGTTCTTC. This codes for CASRLAGGTWNEQFF.

The chain uses TRBV5-6 and TRBJ2-2, with D maybe TRBD1 (5 bases). Germline CDR1 is SGHDT and CDR2 is YYEEEE. There are 15 residues in the CDR3. With 4 bases removed from V and 1 base from J, the gap between germline ends came to 11 bases. The CDR3 coding sequence is TGTGCCAGCAGCGCCGTGGGGCGGAACACCGGGGAGCTGTTTTTT. Translated, it gives CASSAVGRNTGELFF.

The chain uses TRBV28 and TRBJ1-2, with D unresolved. With 1 base removed from V and 8 bases from J, the gap between germline ends came to 5 bases. Germline V gene lookup returns CDR1 MDHEN and CDR2 SYDVKM. The length of the CDR3 is 11 residues. The CDR3 is CASSLSWGYTF. The DNA of the CDR3 is TGTGCCAGCAGTTTATCCTGGGGCTACACCTTC.

The V call is TRBV27, the J call TRBJ1-1; 7 bases agree with TRBD1. Germline V gene sequence: CDR1 MNHEY, CDR2 SMNVEV (reference sequence). This CDR3 spans 13 amino acids. J gave up 7 bases and V 3 bases, and 5 bases lay outside the gene matches. The DNA for the CDR3 is TGTGCCAGCAGTTTCCAACAGGGGATTGAAGCTTTCTTT. This gives the protein CASSFQQGIEAFF.

The chain employs TRBV3-1 (or the pseudogene TRBV3-2) and TRBJ2-7; either TRBD1 or TRBD2 may supply D (5 bases each). The CDR3 length is 16 residues. Germline assignment: CDR1 LGHDT and CDR2 YNNKEL (reference sequence). Between the trimmed V and J ends, which lost 4 bases and 6 bases, there was a span of 22 bases. CDR3 coding DNA: TGTGCCAGCAGCCCCCCGGATTCGGGACGGTTACGCGAGCAGTACTTC. Its protein is CASSPPDSGRLREQYF.

The V gene is TRBV29-1, the J gene TRBJ2-1; D ambiguous. Trimming took 4 bases from V and 3 from J, leaving 1 base between them. Germline V gene lookup returns CDR1 SQVTM and CDR2 ANQGSEA. This CDR3 spans 10 amino acids. The CDR3, as DNA: TGCAGCGTTGGCTACAATGAGCAGTTCTTC. Translated, it gives CSVGYNEQFF.

V and J are TRBV19 and TRBJ1-2; TRBD1 might be the D (5 bases). This CDR3 is 15 amino acids long. V was cut by 3 bases and J by 6 bases, with 17 bases left in between. The germline gives CDR1 LNHDA, CDR2 SQIVND (reference sequence). The CDR3 region is CASSMPGYSSHGYTF. CDR3 DNA: TGTGCCAGTAGTATGCCAGGGTACTCTTCGCATGGCTACACCTTC. Drawing the rest from reference TRBV19 and TRBJ1-2, the complete variable domain is DGGITQSPKYLFRKEGQNVTLSCEQNLNHDAMYWYRQDPGQGLRLIYYSQIVNDFQKGDIAEGYSVSREKKESFPLTVTSAQKNPTAFYLCASSMPGYSSHGYTFGSGTRLTVV.

This chain connects TRBV15 to TRBJ2-5; unclear D gene. V was pared by 1 base and J by 2 bases, with 5 bases between. CDR3 length: 13 residues. The V gene's germline CDR1 is LNHNV and CDR2 YYDKDF (reference sequence). The CDR3 reads CATSRANQETQYF. The CDR3 bases are TGTGCCACCAGCAGAGCCAATCAAGAGACCCAGTACTTC.